One TCR beta chain is described in this entry. The same CDR3 can be traced to other DNA sequences in this sample. V was cut by 3 bases and J by 4 bases, with 7 bases left in between. The V gene's germline CDR1 is LGHDT and CDR2 YNNKEL (reference sequence). The CDR3 covers 12 residues. The sample comes from a study of blood T cell repertoires in COVID-19. The repertoire was sequenced with immunoSEQ multiplex PCR; TCRdb's copy has only in-frame clones and lacks some. The sample contains over 250,000 clones, roughly 87% of which appear only once. The chain has TRBV3-1 (or the pseudogene TRBV3-2) and TRBJ2-7; TRBD1 might be the D (6 bases). Sample: PBMCs or T cells enriched from blood (not recorded which). This clonotype was obtained from a woman younger than 30 who had recovered from COVID-19. As DNA, the CDR3 is TGTGCCAGCAGCCAGGACAGATACGAGCAGTACTTC. This gives the protein CASSQDRYEQYF.